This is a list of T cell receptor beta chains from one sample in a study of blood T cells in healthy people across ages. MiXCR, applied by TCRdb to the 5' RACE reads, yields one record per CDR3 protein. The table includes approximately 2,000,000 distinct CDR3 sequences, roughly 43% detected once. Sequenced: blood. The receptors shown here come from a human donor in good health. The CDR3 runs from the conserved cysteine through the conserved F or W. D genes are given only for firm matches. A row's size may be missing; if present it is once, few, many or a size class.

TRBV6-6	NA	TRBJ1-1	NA	TGTGCCAGCACGGCGGAAAACACTGAAGCTTTCTTT	CASTAENTEAFF
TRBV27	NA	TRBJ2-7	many	TGTGCCAGCAGTTGGGGCGAAACCTACGAGCAGTACTTC	CASSWGETYEQYF
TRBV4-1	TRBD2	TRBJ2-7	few	TGCGCCAGCAGCCACTCGGGACGGACTAGCGGGGGGGCCATCGGCGAGCAGTACTTC	CASSHSGRTSGGAIGEQYF
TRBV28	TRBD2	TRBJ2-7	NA	TGTGCCACCCAAAACGGACTAGCGGGGGTGTCCTACGAGCAGTACTTC	CATQNGLAGVSYEQYF
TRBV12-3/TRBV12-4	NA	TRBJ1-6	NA	TGTGCCAGCAGTTTCTTGTACTCACCCCTCCACTTT	CASSFLYSPLHF
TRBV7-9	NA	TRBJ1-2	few	TGTGCCAGCAGCTTAGCGGGTAGTGGATACTATGGCTACACCTTC	CASSLAGSGYYGYTF
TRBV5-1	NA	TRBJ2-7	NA	TGCGCCAGCAGTTCTTACCCGGGACAAAGATACGAGCAGTACTTC	CASSSYPGQRYEQYF
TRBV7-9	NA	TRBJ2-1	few	TGTGCCAGCAGCTTAAGGTTCGCGGTGGGGGACAATGAGCAGTTCTTC	CASSLRFAVGDNEQFF
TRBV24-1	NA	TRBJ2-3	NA	TGTGCCACCAGTGACTCTACGGGGGACGCGCGCTTCACAGATACGCAGTATTTT	CATSDSTGDARFTDTQYF
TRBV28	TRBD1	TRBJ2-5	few	TGTGCCAGCAGTTTATCTGACAGGGAAGAGACCCAGTACTTC	CASSLSDREETQYF
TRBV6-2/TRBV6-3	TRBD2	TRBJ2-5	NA	TGTGCCAGCAGTTACAGCCTAGCGGGGTCGGAGACCCAGTACTTC	CASSYSLAGSETQYF
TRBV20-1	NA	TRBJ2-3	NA	TGCAGTGCTAGTGAACAGGTAGATACGCAGTATTTT	CSASEQVDTQYF
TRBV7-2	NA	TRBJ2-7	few	TGTGCCAGCAGCTTAGCGGTGCAGCCCTCCTACGAGCAGTACTTC	CASSLAVQPSYEQYF
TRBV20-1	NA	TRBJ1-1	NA	TGCAGTGCTAGACAGGGGCTTGGGGCTTTCTTT	CSARQGLGAFF
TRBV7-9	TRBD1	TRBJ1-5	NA	TGTGCCAGCGCCCCGAGGACAGGGGGCAATCAGCCCCAGCATTTT	CASAPRTGGNQPQHF
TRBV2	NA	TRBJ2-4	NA	TGTGCCAGCAGGTCAGGGGTCGAAGACATTCAGTACTTC	CASRSGVEDIQYF
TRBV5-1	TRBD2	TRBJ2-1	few	TGCGCCAGCAGCTTGTACGGGGGGGTAGGGAATGAGCAGTTCTTC	CASSLYGGVGNEQFF
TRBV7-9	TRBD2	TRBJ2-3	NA	TGTGCCAGCAGTACACCGGAGACTAGCGGGGGTCCAGATACGCAGTATTTT	CASSTPETSGGPDTQYF
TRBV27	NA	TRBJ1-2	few	TGTGCCAGCAGTTTCGGCGGGCGTCTCTATGGCTACACCTTC	CASSFGGRLYGYTF
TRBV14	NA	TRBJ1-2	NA	TGTGCCAGCAGCCAAGGGCACATGGCTAACTATGGCTACACCTTC	CASSQGHMANYGYTF
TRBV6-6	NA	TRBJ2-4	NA	TGTGCCAGCAGCCTAGGGGGTCTAGCCAAAAGCATTCAGTACTTC	CASSLGGLAKSIQYF
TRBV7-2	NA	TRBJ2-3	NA	TGTGCCAGCAGAGCTTCAGCGGGAACAGGGGATACGCAGTATTTT	CASRASAGTGDTQYF
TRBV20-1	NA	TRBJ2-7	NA	TGCAGTATGGACCAGCAAACCTACGAGCAGTACTTC	CSMDQQTYEQYF
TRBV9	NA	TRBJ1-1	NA	TGTGCCAGCAGCCCCTCGCCATCCCGGGACATTGAAGCTTTCTTT	CASSPSPSRDIEAFF
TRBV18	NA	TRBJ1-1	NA	TGTGCCAGCTCACCAGGGATCGACACTGAAGCTTTCTTT	CASSPGIDTEAFF
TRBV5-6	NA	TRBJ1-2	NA	TGTGCCAGCAGCGTGCAGAACTATGGCTACACCTTC	CASSVQNYGYTF
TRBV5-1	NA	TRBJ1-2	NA	TGCGCCAGCAGCGCCCACCTACCGGGTACTTCTGACTATGGCTACACCTTC	CASSAHLPGTSDYGYTF
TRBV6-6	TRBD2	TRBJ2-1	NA	TGTGCCAGCAGTTACGGGGTAGTGGGGGGGAATGAGCAGTTCTTC	CASSYGVVGGNEQFF
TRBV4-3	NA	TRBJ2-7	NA	TGCGCCAGCAGCCAAGATTGGACAGCACAGACCTACGAGCAGTACTTC	CASSQDWTAQTYEQYF
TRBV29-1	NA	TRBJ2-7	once	TGCAGCGTTGGTTGGGGAGCCGAGCAGTACTTC	CSVGWGAEQYF
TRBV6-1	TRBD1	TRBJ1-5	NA	TGTGCCAGCGATGACAGGGATTATGATCAGCCCCAGCATTTT	CASDDRDYDQPQHF
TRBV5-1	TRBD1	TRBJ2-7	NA	TGCGCCAGCAGGAGGACAGGGAACGACGAGCAGTACTTC	CASRRTGNDEQYF
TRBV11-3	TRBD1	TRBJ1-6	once	TGTGCCAGCAAAGAACAGGGGAAAAGTTCACCCCTCCACTTT	CASKEQGKSSPLHF
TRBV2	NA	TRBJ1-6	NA	TGTGCCAGCAGTGATCGGGGCCCCCAGGGGACGGATTCACCCCTCCACTTT	CASSDRGPQGTDSPLHF
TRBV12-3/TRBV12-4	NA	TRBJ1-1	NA	TGTGCCAGCATCTACGGGACGGAAAACGCTGAAGCTTTCTTT	CASIYGTENAEAFF
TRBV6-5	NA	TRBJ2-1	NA	TGTGCCAGCAGTTACTCCCAGGGTTTCTCCTACAATGAGCAGTTCTTC	CASSYSQGFSYNEQFF
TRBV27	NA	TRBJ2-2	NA	TGTGCCAGCATGCAACCACGGGACGGCACCGGGGAGCTGTTTTTT	CASMQPRDGTGELFF
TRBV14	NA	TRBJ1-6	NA	TGTGCCAGCAGCCGGGGGGTTCACGGCTTGGATTCACCCCTCCACTTT	CASSRGVHGLDSPLHF
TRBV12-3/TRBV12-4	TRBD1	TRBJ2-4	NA	TGTGCCAGCAGTTGGGACAGAAACATTCAGTACTTC	CASSWDRNIQYF
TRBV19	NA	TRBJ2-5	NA	TGTGCCAGTAGTATGACCCGGGGGCGGGAAGAGACCCAGTACTTC	CASSMTRGREETQYF
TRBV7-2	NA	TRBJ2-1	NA	TGTGCCAGCAGTCTTTCCCGGGGCACGAGGTTCGGGAGCGAGCAGTTCTTC	CASSLSRGTRFGSEQFF
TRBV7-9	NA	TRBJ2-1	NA	TGTGCCAGCAGCGAAGCTGGAATCGCGTACAATGAGCAGTTCTTC	CASSEAGIAYNEQFF
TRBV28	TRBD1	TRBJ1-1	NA	TGTGCCAACAGGGGGCTGGGGACTGAAGCTTTCTTT	CANRGLGTEAFF
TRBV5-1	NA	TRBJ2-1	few	TGCGCCAGCAGCCTAGGCCGTGGGGGTCTCTACAATGAGCAGTTCTTC	CASSLGRGGLYNEQFF
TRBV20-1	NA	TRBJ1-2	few	TGCAGTGCTACACAACCCCCCCCTCTCTATGGCTACACCTTC	CSATQPPPLYGYTF
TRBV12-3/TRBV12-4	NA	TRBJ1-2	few	TGTGCCAGCAGTTTTAGTCGTCAGGGGCTCGGCTACACCTTC	CASSFSRQGLGYTF
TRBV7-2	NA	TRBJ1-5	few	TGTGCCAGCAGTTCGGGTGTCACTAATCAGCCCCAGCATTTT	CASSSGVTNQPQHF
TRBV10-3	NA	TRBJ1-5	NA	TGTGCCATCAGTGTAAATCAGGAAAATCAGCCCCAGCATTTT	CAISVNQENQPQHF
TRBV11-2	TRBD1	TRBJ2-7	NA	TGTGCCAGCAGCTCGAGGGTATTGGACAGGGCCCTTGCCGAGCAGTACTTC	CASSSRVLDRALAEQYF
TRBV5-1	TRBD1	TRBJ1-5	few	TGCGCCAGCAGCTTAACAGGGGAGAGACCCCAGCATTTT	CASSLTGERPQHF
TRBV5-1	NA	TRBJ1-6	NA	TGCGCCAGCAGCTTGGGGGCTTCTAGCACGTCACGGTCACCCCTCCACTTT	CASSLGASSTSRSPLHF
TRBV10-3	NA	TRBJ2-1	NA	TGTGCCATCAGTGAGTCGAGGGGGTTAGAGACCCAGTTCTTC	CAISESRGLETQFF
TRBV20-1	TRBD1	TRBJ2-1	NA	TGCAGTGCTAGAGCCTCCGACAGGGGGGCAGGCAATGAGCAGTTCTTC	CSARASDRGAGNEQFF